This T cell receptor beta chain was profiled in a study of T cells in Graves' hyperthyroidism and ophthalmopathy. There are many counts of this clonotype. RNA transcripts were the template for amplifying TCR beta CDR3 regions. The HTBI primer set was used in a first-round RT-PCR of the TCR CDR3. TCRdb re-called the multiplex PCR reads with MiXCR, one entry per CDR3 protein. The table includes 300,000 to 450,000 distinct CDR3 sequences, roughly 14% detected once. J was trimmed by 7 bases and V by 1 base; bases with no gene match: 5. This CDR3 spans 14 amino acids. Germline V lookup: CDR1 LNHNV, CDR2 YYDKDF (reference sequence).

The sequence came from a woman in her twenties or thirties with Graves' ophthalmopathy. Source material: blood. The V call is TRBV15, the J call TRBJ2-7, with 9 bases fitting TRBD1. The CDR3 reads CATSRVRTGEEQYF. CDR3 bases: TGTGCCACCAGCAGAGTCCGGACAGGGGAAGAGCAGTACTTC.